In this sample, the clone carrying this TCR beta chain turned up a few times. Its antigen is undetermined. The sample belongs to a study of blood T cells in healthy people across ages. The authors ran a second PCR of about 7 to 11 cycles using a sample-barcoded 5' primer and a J-beta primer mix. Each of the samples gave a minimum of 3 million paired-end reads that contained CDR3. TCRdb re-called the 5' RACE reads with MiXCR, one entry per CDR3 protein. Here the sample spans roughly 1,700,000 distinct CDR3 sequences, roughly 27% being singletons. Study-wide results and caveats: Comparison with aged donors showed that long-lived donors had more naive CD4+ cells and higher diversity. Reliance upon unsorted PBMCs precluded definitive naive versus antigen-experienced comparison. Calculation of diversity from one million T cells yielded estimates considered to be underestimates.

The sequenced sample consisted of blood. This TCR came from a woman aged 25 to 45 in good health.

CDR3 protein: CSAGTDSNSPLHF. As DNA, the CDR3 is TGCAGCGCCGGGACGGACAGTAATTCACCCCTCCACTTT. The chain links TRBV29-1 to TRBJ1-6, with a weak D call TRBD1 (6 bases). Per the germline V gene, CDR1 is SQVTM and CDR2 is ANQGSEA. This CDR3 has 13 amino acids. Trimming took 7 bases from V and 6 from J, leaving 13 bases between them.